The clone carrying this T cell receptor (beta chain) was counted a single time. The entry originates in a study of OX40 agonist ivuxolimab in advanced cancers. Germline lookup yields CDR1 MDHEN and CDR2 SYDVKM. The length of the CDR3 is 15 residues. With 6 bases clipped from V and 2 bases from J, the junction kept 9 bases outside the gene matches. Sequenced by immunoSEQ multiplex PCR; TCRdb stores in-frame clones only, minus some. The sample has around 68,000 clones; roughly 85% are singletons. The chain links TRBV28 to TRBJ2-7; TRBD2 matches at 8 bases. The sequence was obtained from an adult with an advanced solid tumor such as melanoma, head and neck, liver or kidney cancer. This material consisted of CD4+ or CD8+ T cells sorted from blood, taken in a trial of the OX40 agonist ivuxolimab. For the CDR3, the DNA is TGTGCCAGCAGGTCCCAGGGGCGGGGGGCCTACGAGCAGTACTTC. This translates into CASRSQGRGAYEQYF.